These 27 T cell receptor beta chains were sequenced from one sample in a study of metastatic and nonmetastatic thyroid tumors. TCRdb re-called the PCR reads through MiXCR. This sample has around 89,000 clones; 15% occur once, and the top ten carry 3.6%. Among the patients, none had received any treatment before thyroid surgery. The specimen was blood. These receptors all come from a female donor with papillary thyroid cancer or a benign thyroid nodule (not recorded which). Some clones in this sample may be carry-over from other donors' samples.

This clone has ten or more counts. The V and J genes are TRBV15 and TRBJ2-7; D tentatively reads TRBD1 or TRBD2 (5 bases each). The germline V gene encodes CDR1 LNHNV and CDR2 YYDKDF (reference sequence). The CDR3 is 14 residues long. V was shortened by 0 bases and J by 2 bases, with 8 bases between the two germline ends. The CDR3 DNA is TGTGCCACCAGCAGAGACGAGGGACCCTACGAGCAGTACTTC. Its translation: CATSRDEGPYEQYF.

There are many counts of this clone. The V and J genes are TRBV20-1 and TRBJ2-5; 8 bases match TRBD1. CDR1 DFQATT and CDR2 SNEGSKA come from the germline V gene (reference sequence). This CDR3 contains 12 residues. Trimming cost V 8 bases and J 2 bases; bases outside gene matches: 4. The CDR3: CSTRQGQETQYF. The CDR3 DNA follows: TGCAGTACAAGACAGGGGCAAGAGACCCAGTACTTC.

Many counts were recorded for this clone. The CDR3 loop reads CASSGSGGREKLFF. In DNA form, the CDR3 reads TGTGCCAGCAGTGGGTCGGGGGGACGTGAAAAACTGTTTTTT. This sequence joins TRBV6-1 and TRBJ1-4; maybe TRBD1 (5 bases). V was trimmed by 4 bases and J by 7 bases, leaving 13 bases between them. CDR1 is MNHNS and CDR2 is SASEGT in the germline V gene. The CDR3 covers 14 residues.

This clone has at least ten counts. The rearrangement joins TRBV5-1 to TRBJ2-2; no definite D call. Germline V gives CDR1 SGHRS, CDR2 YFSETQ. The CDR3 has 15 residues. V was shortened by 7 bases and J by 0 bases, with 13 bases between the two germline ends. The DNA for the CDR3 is TGCGCCAGCCGATTTCGAACCACGAACACCGGGGAGCTGTTTTTT. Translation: CASRFRTTNTGELFF.

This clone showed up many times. The DNA of the CDR3 is TGCGCCAGCAGCTTCAGACAGCTATCCACCGGAAACACCATATATTTT. Translation gives CASSFRQLSTGNTIYF. The chain recombines TRBV5-1 with TRBJ1-3; D is possibly TRBD1 (5 bases). The CDR3 has 16 residues. Deletions cut 2 bases from V and 4 bases from J, with 16 bases between. Germline V gene data show CDR1 as SGHRS and CDR2 as YFSETQ.

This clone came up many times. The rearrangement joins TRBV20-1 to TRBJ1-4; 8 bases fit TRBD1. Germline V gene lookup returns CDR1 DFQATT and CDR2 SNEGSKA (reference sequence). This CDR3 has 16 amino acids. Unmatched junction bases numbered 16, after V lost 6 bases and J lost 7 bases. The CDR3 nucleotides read TGCAGTGCCTCAGAGGGGCAGGGGGCTTTACGTGAAAAACTGTTTTTT. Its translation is CSASEGQGALREKLFF.

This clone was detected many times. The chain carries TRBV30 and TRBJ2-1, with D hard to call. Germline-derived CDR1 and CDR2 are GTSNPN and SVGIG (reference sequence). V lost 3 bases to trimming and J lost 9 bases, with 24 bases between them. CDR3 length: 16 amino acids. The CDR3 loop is CAWSLTAGLAVSEQFF. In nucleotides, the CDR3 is TGTGCCTGGAGCCTAACCGCCGGGCTGGCCGTTAGTGAGCAGTTCTTC. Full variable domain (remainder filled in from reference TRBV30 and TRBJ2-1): SQTIHQWPATLVQPVGSPLSLECTVEGTSNPNLYWYRQAAGRGLQLLFYSVGIGQISSEVPQNLSASRPQDRQFILSSKKLLLSDSGFYLCAWSLTAGLAVSEQFFGPGTRLTVL.

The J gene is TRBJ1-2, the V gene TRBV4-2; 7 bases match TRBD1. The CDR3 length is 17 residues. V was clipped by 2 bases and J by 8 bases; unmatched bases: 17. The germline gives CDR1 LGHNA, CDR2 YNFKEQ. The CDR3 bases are TGTGCCAGCAGCCAATCCGGGACAGTCCCGAGAGCTGAAGGCTACACCTTC. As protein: CASSQSGTVPRAEGYTF.

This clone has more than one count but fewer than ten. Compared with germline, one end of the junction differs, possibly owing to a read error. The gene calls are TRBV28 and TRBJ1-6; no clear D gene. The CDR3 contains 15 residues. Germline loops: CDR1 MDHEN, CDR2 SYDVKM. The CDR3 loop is CASNPGGIDNSPLHF. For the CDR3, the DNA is TGTGCCAGCAACCCAGGAGGGATCGATAATTCACCCCTCCACTTC.

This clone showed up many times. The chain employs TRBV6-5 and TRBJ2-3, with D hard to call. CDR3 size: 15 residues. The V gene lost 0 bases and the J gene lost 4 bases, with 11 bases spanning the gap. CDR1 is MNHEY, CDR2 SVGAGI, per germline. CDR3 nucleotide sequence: TGTGCCAGCAGTTACTCGGGTGGAGCCGCAGATACGCAGTATTTT. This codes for CASSYSGGAADTQYF.

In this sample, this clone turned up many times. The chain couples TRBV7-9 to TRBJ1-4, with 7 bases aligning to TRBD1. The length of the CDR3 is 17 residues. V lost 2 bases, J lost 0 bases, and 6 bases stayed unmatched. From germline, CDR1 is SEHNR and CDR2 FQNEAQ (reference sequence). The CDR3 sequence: CASSLKGALATNEKLFF. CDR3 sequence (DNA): TGTGCCAGCAGCTTAAAGGGGGCGTTAGCAACTAATGAAAAACTGTTTTTT.

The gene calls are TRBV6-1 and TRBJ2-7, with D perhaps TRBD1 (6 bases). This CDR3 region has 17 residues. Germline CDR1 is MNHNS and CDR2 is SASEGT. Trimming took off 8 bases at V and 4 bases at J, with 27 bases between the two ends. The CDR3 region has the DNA TGTGCCAGCTCCGGGACATGGCGACTAAAAAGCCCTTACGAGCAGTACTTC. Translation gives CASSGTWRLKSPYEQYF.

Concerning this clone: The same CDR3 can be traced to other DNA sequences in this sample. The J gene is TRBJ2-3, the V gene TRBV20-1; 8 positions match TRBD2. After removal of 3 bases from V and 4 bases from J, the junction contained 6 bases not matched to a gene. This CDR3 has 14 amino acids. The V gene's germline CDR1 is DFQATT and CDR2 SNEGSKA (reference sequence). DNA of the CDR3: TGCAGTGCTAGTAGACGGGGGGGACCAGATACGCAGTATTTT. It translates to CSASRRGGPDTQYF.

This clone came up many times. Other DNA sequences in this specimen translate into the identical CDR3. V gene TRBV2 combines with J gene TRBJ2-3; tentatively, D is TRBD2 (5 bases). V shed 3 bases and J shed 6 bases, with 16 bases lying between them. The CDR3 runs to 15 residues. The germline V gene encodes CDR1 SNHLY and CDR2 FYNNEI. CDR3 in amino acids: CASSDLAGSADTQYF. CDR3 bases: TGTGCCAGCAGTGACCTGGCCGGTAGCGCGGATACGCAGTATTTT.

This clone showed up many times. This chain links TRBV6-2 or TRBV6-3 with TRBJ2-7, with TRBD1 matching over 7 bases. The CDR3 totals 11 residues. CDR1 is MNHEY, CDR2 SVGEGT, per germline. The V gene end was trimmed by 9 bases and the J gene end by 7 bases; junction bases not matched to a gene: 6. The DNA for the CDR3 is TGTGCCAGTAAGACAGGGCCGGAGCAGTACTTC. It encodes CASKTGPEQYF.

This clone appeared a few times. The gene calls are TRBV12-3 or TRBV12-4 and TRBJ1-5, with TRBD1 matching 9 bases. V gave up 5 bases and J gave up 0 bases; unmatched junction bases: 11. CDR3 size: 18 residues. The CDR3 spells CASSLSGQGSYSNQPQHF. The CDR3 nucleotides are TGTGCCAGCAGTCTTTCGGGACAGGGCAGCTATAGCAATCAGCCCCAGCATTTT.

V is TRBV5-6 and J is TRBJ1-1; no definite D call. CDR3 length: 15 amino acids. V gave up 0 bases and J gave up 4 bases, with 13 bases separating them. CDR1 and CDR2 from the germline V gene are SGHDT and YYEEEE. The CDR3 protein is CASSLANVGSTEAFF. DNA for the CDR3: TGTGCCAGCAGCTTGGCGAATGTAGGGAGCACTGAAGCTTTCTTT. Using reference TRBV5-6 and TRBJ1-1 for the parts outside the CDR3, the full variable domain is DAGVTQSPTHLIKTRGQQVTLRCSPKSGHDTVSWYQQALGQGPQFIFQYYEEEERQRGNFPDRFSGHQFPNYSSELNVNALLLGDSALYLCASSLANVGSTEAFFGQGTRLTVV.

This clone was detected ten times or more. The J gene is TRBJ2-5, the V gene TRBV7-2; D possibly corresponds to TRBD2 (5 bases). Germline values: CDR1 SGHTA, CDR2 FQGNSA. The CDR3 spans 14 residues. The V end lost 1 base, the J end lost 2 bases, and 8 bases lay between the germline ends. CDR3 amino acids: CASSLGGSQETQYF. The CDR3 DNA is TGTGCCAGCAGCTTAGGAGGGTCGCAAGAGACCCAGTACTTC.

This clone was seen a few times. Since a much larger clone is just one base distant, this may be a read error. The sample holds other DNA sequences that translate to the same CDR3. The CDR3 DNA follows: TGTGCCAGCAGTTCTGGAGGGGACACAGATACGCAGTACTTT. This encodes CASSSGGDTDTQYF. V usage is TRBV6-5 and J usage is TRBJ2-3; D may match TRBD1 or TRBD2 (6 bases each). The CDR3 is 14 residues long. Per germline, CDR1 MNHEY and CDR2 SVGAGI.

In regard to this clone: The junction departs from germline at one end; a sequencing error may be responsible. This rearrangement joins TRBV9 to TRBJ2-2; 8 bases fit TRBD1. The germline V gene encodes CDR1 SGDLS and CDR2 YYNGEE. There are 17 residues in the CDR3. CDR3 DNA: TGTGCCAGCAGCGTAGCTCGGACAGGGTGTAACACCGGTGAGCTGTTTTTT. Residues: CASSVARTGCNTGELFF.

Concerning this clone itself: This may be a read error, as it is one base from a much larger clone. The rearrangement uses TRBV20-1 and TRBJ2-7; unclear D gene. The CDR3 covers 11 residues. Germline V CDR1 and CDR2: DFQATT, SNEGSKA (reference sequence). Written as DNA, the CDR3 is TGCATCCCAGGACGCACCTACGAGCAGTACTTC. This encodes CIPGRTYEQYF.

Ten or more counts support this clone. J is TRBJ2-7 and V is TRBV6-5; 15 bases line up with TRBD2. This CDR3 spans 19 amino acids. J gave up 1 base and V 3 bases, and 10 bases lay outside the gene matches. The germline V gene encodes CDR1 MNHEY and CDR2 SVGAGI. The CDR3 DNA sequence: TGTGCCAGCAGTTATAGGGGACTAGCGGGGGGCATCCCTTCCTACGAGCAGTACTTC. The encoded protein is CASSYRGLAGGIPSYEQYF.

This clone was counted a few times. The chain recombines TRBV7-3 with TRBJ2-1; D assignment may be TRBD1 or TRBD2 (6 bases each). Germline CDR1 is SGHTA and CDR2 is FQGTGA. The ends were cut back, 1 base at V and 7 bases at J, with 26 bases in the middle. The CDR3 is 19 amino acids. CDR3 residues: CASSLMGVGWGAFSNEQFF. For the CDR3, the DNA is TGTGCCAGCAGCTTAATGGGTGTCGGCTGGGGGGCCTTTTCGAATGAGCAGTTCTTC.

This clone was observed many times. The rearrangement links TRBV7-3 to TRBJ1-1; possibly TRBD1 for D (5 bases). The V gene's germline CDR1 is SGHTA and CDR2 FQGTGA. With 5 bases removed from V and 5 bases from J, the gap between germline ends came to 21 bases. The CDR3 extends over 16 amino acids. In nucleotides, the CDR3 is TGTGCCAGCAGCCAAAACGAACAGGTCTTCGGGACTGAAGCTTTCTTT. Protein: CASSQNEQVFGTEAFF.

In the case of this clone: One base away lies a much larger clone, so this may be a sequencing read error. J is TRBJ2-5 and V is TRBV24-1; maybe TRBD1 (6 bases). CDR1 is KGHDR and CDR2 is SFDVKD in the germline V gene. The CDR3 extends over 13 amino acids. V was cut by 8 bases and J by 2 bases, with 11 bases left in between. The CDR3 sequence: CATTGTGQETQYF. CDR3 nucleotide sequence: TGTGCCACCACGGGAACAGGGCAAGAGACCCAGTACTTC.

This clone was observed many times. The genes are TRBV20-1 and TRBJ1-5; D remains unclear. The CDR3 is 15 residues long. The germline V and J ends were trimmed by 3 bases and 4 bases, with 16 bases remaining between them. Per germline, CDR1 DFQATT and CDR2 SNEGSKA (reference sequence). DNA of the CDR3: TGCAGTGCTAGTCTGGGCCTTGGTATAAATCAGCCCCAGCATTTT. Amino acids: CSASLGLGINQPQHF.

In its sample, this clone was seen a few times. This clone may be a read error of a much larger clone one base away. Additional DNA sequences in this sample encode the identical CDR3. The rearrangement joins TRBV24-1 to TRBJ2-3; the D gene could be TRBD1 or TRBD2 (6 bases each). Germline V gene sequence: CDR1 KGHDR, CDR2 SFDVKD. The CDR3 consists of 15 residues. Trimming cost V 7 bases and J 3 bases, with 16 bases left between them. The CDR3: CATSTSRGITDTQYF. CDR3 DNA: TGTGCCACCAGCACTAGCAGGGGTATTACAGATACGCAGTATTTT.